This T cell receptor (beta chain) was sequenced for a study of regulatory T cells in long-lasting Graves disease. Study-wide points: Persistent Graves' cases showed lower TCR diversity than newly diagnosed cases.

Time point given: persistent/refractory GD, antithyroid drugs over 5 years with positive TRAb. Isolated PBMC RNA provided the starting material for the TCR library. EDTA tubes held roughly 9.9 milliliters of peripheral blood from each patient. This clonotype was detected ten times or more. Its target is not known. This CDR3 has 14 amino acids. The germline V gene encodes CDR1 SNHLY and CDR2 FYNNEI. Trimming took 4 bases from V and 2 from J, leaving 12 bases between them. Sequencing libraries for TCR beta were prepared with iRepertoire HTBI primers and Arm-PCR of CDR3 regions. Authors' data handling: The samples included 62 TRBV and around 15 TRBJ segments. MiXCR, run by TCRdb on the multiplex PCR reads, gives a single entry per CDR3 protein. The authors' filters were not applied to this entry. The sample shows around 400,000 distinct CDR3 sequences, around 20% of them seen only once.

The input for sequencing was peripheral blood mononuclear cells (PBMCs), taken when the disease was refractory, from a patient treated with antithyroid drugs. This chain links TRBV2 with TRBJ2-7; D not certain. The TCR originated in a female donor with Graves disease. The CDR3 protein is CASSVMVSTYEQYF. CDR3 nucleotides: TGTGCCAGCAGTGTTATGGTCAGTACCTACGAGCAGTACTTC.